This T cell receptor (beta chain) originates from a study of T cells in localized non-small cell lung cancer. Overall study results and limits: Among the tissues sampled, uninvolved adjacent lung had the highest T cell clonality, above tumor. Turning up in adjacent lung were a median approximately 58 of the top 100 tumor clones.

In regard to this clone: The antigen is undetermined.

The repertoire was sequenced with immunoSEQ multiplex PCR; TCRdb's copy has only in-frame clones and lacks some. The data contain 1,500 or so clones, approximately 20% of them singletons. V lost 2 bases and J 0 bases, leaving 9 bases between the germline ends. The CDR3 consists of 15 residues. The germline V gene has CDR1 SGHRS and CDR2 YFSETQ. Sequencing used lung tumor tissue, obtained before any cancer treatment. This sequence joins TRBV5-1 and TRBJ2-1; a weak D match, TRBD1 (6 bases). The TCR originated in a woman aged 35-75 years with stage I lung adenocarcinoma. The CDR3 nucleotides are TGCGCCAGCAGCTTTACAGGGAACTCCTACAATGAGCAGTTCTTC. Protein product: CASSFTGNSYNEQFF.